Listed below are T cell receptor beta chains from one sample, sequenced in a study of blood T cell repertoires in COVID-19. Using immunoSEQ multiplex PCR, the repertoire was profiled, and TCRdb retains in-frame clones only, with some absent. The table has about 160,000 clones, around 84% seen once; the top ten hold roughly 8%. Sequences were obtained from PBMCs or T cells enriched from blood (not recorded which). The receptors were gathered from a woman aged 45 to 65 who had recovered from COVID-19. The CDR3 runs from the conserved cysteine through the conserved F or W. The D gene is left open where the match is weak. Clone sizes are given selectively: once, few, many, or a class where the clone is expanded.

CDR3aa: CASSLAGGETQYF
CDR3nt: TGTGCCAGCAGCTTAGCGGGGGGAGAGACCCAGTACTTC
j_gene: TRBJ2-5
d_gene: -
v_gene: TRBV11-1
abundance: -

CDR3aa: CASSLGTSGSGDEQFF
CDR3nt: TGTGCCAGCAGCTTGGGGACTAGCGGGAGTGGGGATGAGCAGTTCTTC
j_gene: TRBJ2-1
d_gene: TRBD2
v_gene: TRBV5-8
abundance: -

CDR3aa: CASSLDYGNTEAFF
CDR3nt: TGTGCCAGCAGCTTGGATTACGGGAACACTGAAGCTTTCTTT
j_gene: TRBJ1-1
d_gene: -
v_gene: TRBV5-4
abundance: -

CDR3aa: CASREAGGFNEQFF
CDR3nt: TGTGCCAGCAGAGAGGCCGGGGGATTCAATGAGCAGTTCTTC
j_gene: TRBJ2-1
d_gene: -
v_gene: TRBV6-5
abundance: -

CDR3aa: CASSLTGGREQYF
CDR3nt: TGTGCCAGCAGTCTTACAGGGGGACGCGAGCAGTACTTC
j_gene: TRBJ2-7
d_gene: TRBD1
v_gene: TRBV7-3
abundance: -

CDR3aa: CASLPSVSSGELFF
CDR3nt: TGTGCCAGCCTCCCTTCGGTGTCATCCGGGGAGCTGTTTTTT
j_gene: TRBJ2-2
d_gene: -
v_gene: TRBV2
abundance: once

CDR3aa: CASSVRGTSQPQHF
CDR3nt: TGTGCCAGCAGTGTAAGGGGAACCTCCCAGCCCCAGCATTTT
j_gene: TRBJ1-5
d_gene: -
v_gene: TRBV2
abundance: -

CDR3aa: CAISESPGGSYEQYF
CDR3nt: TGTGCCATCAGTGAGTCGCCAGGGGGTTCCTACGAGCAGTACTTC
j_gene: TRBJ2-7
d_gene: TRBD1
v_gene: TRBV10-3
abundance: once

CDR3aa: CATSDFSGGSNTQYF
CDR3nt: TGTGCCACCAGTGATTTCAGCGGGGGGTCAAATACGCAGTATTTT
j_gene: TRBJ2-3
d_gene: TRBD2
v_gene: TRBV24-1
abundance: -

CDR3aa: CASSSTAGGRITGELFF
CDR3nt: TGCGCCAGCAGCTCGACAGCGGGGGGGCGCATCACCGGGGAGCTGTTTTTT
j_gene: TRBJ2-2
d_gene: TRBD2
v_gene: TRBV5-1
abundance: few

CDR3aa: CASSVGEGQGYGYTF
CDR3nt: TGTGCCAGCAGCGTGGGGGAGGGACAGGGTTATGGCTACACCTTC
j_gene: TRBJ1-2
d_gene: TRBD1
v_gene: TRBV9
abundance: -

CDR3aa: CASSWEDRTGELFF
CDR3nt: TGTGCCAGCAGCTGGGAGGACAGGACCGGGGAGCTGTTTTTT
j_gene: TRBJ2-2
d_gene: -
v_gene: TRBV5-4
abundance: -

CDR3aa: CASSLLGQGDEKLFF
CDR3nt: TGTGCCAGCAGTTTATTGGGGCAGGGGGATGAAAAACTGTTTTTT
j_gene: TRBJ1-4
d_gene: TRBD1
v_gene: TRBV28
abundance: -

CDR3aa: CASNEQGLTYEQYF
CDR3nt: TGTGCCAGTAACGAACAGGGGCTTACCTACGAGCAGTACTTC
j_gene: TRBJ2-7
d_gene: TRBD1
v_gene: TRBV19
abundance: -

CDR3aa: CASSVVSGGKETQYF
CDR3nt: TGTGCCAGCAGCGTGGTTAGCGGGGGCAAAGAGACCCAGTACTTC
j_gene: TRBJ2-5
d_gene: TRBD2
v_gene: TRBV9
abundance: -

CDR3aa: CASSFRTGRATNEKLFF
CDR3nt: TGTGCCAGCAGCTTCAGGACAGGTCGTGCAACTAATGAAAAACTGTTTTTT
j_gene: TRBJ1-4
d_gene: TRBD1
v_gene: TRBV5-6
abundance: -

CDR3aa: CAIGGTGDSPLHF
CDR3nt: TGTGCCATCGGCGGGACAGGGGATTCACCCCTCCACTTT
j_gene: TRBJ1-6
d_gene: TRBD1
v_gene: TRBV10-3
abundance: -

CDR3aa: CASSILAGGSYGYTF
CDR3nt: TGTGCCAGTAGTATATTGGCAGGGGGCAGCTATGGCTACACCTTC
j_gene: TRBJ1-2
d_gene: TRBD1
v_gene: TRBV19
abundance: once

CDR3aa: CASSPALASGANVLTF
CDR3nt: TGCGCCAGCAGCCCCGCCCTGGCCTCAGGGGCCAACGTCCTGACTTTC
j_gene: TRBJ2-6
d_gene: -
v_gene: TRBV4-3
abundance: -

CDR3aa: CATGLVVDTQYF
CDR3nt: TGTGCCACGGGACTAGTGGTGGATACGCAGTATTTT
j_gene: TRBJ2-3
d_gene: TRBD2
v_gene: TRBV2
abundance: -

CDR3aa: CASRPGTQSGDTQYF
CDR3nt: TGTGCCAGCAGACCCGGGACTCAGAGCGGAGATACGCAGTATTTT
j_gene: TRBJ2-3
d_gene: -
v_gene: TRBV2
abundance: -

CDR3aa: CASSRQGLANQPQHF
CDR3nt: TGTGCCAGCAGCCGACAGGGGCTTGCCAATCAGCCCCAGCATTTT
j_gene: TRBJ1-5
d_gene: TRBD1
v_gene: TRBV5-6
abundance: -